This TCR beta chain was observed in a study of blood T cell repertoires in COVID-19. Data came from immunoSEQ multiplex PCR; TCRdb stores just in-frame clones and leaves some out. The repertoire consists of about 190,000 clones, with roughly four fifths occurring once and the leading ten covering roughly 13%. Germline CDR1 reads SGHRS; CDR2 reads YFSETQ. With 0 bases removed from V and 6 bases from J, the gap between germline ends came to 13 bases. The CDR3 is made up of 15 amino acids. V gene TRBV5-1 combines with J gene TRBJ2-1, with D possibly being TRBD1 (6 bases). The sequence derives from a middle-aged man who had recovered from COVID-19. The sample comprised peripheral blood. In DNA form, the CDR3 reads TGCGCCAGCAGCTTGGCCGCACAGGGCATCAATGAGCAGTTCTTC. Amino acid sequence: CASSLAAQGINEQFF.